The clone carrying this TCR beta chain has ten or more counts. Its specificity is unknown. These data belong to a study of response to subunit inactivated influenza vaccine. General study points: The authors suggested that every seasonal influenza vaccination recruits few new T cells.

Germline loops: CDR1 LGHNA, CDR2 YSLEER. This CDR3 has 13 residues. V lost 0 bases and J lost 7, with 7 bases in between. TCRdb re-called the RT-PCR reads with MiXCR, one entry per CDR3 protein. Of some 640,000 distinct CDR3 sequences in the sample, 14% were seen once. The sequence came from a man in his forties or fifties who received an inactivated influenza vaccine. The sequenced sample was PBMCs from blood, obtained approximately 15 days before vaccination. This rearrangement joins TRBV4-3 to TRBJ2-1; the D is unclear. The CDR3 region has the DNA TGCGCCAGCAGCCAAGATCCGGGTAATGAGCAGTTCTTC. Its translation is CASSQDPGNEQFF.